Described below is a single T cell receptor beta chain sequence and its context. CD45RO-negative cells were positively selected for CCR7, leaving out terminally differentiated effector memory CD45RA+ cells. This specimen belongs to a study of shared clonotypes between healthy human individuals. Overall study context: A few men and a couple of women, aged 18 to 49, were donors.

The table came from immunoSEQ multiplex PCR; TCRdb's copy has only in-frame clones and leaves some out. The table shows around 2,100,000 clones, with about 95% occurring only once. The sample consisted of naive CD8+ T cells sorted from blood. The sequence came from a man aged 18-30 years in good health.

The CDR3 protein is CASSANWEMNTEAFF. In nucleotides, the CDR3 is TGTGCCAGCAGCGCAAATTGGGAGATGAACACTGAAGCTTTCTTT. The chain links TRBV21-1 to TRBJ1-1. TRBV21-1 is an annotated pseudogene. The CDR3 is 15 residues long.